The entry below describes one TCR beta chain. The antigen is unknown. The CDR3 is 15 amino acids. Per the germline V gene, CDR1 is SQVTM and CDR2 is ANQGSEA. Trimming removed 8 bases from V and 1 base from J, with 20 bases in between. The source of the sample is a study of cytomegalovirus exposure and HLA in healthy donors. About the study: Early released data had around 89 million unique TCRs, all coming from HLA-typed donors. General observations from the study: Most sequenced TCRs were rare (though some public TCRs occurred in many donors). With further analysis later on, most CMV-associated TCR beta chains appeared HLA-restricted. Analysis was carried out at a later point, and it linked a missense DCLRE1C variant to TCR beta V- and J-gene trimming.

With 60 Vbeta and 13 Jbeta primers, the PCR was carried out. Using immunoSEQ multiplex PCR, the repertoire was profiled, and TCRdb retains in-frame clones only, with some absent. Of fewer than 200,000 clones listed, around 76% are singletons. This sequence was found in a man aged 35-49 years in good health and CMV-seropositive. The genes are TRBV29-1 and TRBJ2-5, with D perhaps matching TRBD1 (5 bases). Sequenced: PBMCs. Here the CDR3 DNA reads TGCAGCCCTTCGGTTGGGGCCAGGGTCCAAGAGACCCAGTACTTC. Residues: CSPSVGARVQETQYF.